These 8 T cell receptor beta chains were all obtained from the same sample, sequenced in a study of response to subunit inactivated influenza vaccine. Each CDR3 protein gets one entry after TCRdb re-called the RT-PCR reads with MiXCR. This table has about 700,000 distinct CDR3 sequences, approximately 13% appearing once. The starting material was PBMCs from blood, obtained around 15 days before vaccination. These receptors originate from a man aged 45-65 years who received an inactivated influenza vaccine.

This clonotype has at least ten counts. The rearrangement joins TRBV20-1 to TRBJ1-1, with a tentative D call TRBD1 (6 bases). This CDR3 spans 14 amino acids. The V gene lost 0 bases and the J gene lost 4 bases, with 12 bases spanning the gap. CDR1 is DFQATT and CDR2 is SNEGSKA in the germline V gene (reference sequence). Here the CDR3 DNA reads TGCAGTGCTAGAGAGCTGGGGGCGAGCACTGAAGCTTTCTTT. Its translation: CSARELGASTEAFF.

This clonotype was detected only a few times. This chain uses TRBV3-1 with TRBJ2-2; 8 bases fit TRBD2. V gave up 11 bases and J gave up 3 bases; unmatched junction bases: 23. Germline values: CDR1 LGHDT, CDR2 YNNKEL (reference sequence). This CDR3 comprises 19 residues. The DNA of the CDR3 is TGTGCCTCCAGCCAAGATTCTGGGCCCGGGACTAGGGACACCGGGGAGCTGTTTTTT. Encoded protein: CASSQDSGPGTRDTGELFF.

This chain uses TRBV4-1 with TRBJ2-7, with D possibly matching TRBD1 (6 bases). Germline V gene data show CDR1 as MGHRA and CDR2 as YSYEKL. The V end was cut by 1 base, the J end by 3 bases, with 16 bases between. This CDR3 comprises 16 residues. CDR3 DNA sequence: TGCGCCAGCAGCCAAGGGAGTGGCAGGGGAAACTACGAGCAGTACTTC. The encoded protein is CASSQGSGRGNYEQYF.

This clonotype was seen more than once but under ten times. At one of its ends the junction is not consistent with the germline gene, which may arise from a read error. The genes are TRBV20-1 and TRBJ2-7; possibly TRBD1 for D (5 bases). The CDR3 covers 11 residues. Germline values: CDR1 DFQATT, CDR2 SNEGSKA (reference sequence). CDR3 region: CSVRQNYEQYF. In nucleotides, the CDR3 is TGCAGTGTTAGACAGAACTACGAGCAGTACTTC.

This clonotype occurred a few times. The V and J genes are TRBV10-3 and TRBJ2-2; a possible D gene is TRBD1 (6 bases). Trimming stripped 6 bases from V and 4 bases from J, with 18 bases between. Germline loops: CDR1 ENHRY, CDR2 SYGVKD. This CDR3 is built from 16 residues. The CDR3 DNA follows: TGTGCCATCAGCGAACAGGGTATTGTTGGCACCGGGGAGCTGTTTTTT. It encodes CAISEQGIVGTGELFF.

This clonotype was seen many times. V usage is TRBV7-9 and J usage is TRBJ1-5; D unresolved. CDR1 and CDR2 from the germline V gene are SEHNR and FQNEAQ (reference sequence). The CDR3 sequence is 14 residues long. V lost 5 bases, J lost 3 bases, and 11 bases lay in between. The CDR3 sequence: CASSPPGPNQPQHF. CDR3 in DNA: TGTGCCAGCAGCCCTCCCGGGCCCAATCAGCCCCAGCATTTT.

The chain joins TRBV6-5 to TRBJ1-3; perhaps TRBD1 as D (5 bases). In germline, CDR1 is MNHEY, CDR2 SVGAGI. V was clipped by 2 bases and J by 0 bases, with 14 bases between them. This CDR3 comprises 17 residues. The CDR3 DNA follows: TGTGCCAGCAGTTACCAGGGCAGAGGGATCTCTGGAAACACCATATATTTT. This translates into CASSYQGRGISGNTIYF.

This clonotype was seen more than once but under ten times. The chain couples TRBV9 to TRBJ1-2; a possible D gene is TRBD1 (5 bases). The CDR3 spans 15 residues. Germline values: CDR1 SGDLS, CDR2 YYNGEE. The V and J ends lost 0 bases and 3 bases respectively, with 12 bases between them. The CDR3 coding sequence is TGTGCCAGCAGCGTAGATCCGGGGGAAGACTATGGCTACACCTTC. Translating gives CASSVDPGEDYGYTF. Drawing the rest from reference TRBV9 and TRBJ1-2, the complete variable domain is DSGVTQTPKHLITATGQRVTLRCSPRSGDLSVYWYQQSLDQGLQFLIQYYNGEERAKGNILERFSAQQFPDLHSELNLSSLELGDSALYFCASSVDPGEDYGYTFGSGTRLTVV.